This T cell receptor beta chain was captured in a study of cytomegalovirus exposure and HLA in healthy donors. Study-wide context: About 85 million unique TCR sequences came from HLA-typed donors in an early release.

In the case of this clone: The antigen is not known.

Overall study results and limits: Researchers reported that a few CMV-associated chains were confirmed in vitro as CMV antigen-specific. Later analysis found that TCR beta chains associated with HLA were more clonally expanded than other, equally common chains. Later work found most CMV-associated TCR beta chains apparently HLA-restricted.

With 60 Vbeta and 13 Jbeta primers, the PCR was carried out. Assay used: immunoSEQ multiplex PCR; TCRdb lists only in-frame clones, some missing. Of more than 90,000 clones listed, approximately 83% were seen once; the top ten hold about 3.8%. Sequencing was carried out using PBMCs. The sequence was collected from a man aged 45-65 years in good health and CMV-seronegative.

The CDR3 is CASSVAGEDEQYF. CDR3 nucleotide sequence: TGTGCCAGCAGCGTAGCGGGGGAGGACGAGCAGTACTTC. This chain links TRBV9 with TRBJ2-7, with a tentative D call TRBD2 (6 bases). V lost 0 bases and J 5 bases, leaving 9 bases between the germline ends. Germline V gene data show CDR1 as SGDLS and CDR2 as YYNGEE. The CDR3 has 13 amino acids.